What follows are 26 T cell receptor beta chains derived from one specimen sequenced in a study of blood T cells in healthy people across ages. For the second PCR, which ran for 7 to 11 cycles, a sample-barcoded 5' primer and a J-beta primer mix were used. TCRdb itself ran the 5' RACE reads through MiXCR, one entry per CDR3 protein. The sample records about 640,000 distinct CDR3 sequences, 45% to 65% being singletons. Sequences were obtained from blood. These receptors were collected from a man in his sixties in good health.

The V gene is TRBV20-1, the J gene TRBJ2-7, with D tentatively TRBD1 (5 bases). CDR1 and CDR2 from the germline V gene are DFQATT and SNEGSKA (reference sequence). V lost 3 bases to trimming and J lost 6 bases, with 18 bases between them. The CDR3 spans 14 residues. The CDR3 region has the DNA TGCAGTGCTAGCCCGGACACCTCGGTTGCCGAGCAGTACTTC. It yields the protein CSASPDTSVAEQYF.

The chain is built from TRBV7-8 and TRBJ2-7; 12 nucleotides agree with TRBD2. The DNA end is more similar to TRBJ2-5, so the J call may be wrong. The CDR3 loop spans 16 amino acids. Per germline, CDR1 SGHVS and CDR2 FQNEAQ. The CDR3 region has the DNA TGTGCCAGCAGCTCTCTAGCGGGGGGGCATCAGGAGACCCAGTACTTC. It is translated as CASSSLAGGHQETQYF.

This clonotype was found a few times. The chain is built from TRBV5-1 and TRBJ2-5, with 9 bases aligning to TRBD1. The germline V gene has CDR1 SGHRS and CDR2 YFSETQ. This CDR3 is built from 13 residues. V lost 4 bases to trimming and J lost 5 bases; unmatched junction nucleotides: 3. Written as DNA, the CDR3 is TGCGCCAGCAGCACCGACAGGGGGGAGACCCAGTACTTC. The encoded protein is CASSTDRGETQYF.

This clonotype occurred many times. The gene calls are TRBV4-1 and TRBJ1-5, with 7 positions matching TRBD1. The length of the CDR3 is 16 residues. V shed 2 bases and J 4 bases; nucleotides not matched to a gene: 8. Per the germline V gene, CDR1 is MGHRA and CDR2 is YSYEKL. CDR3 bases: TGCGCCAGCAGCCAAACCCCGACAGGGCAGAATCAGCCCCAGCATTTT. As protein: CASSQTPTGQNQPQHF.

Details on this clonotype: At one boundary the junction diverges from the germline segment, which might be a read error. V and J are TRBV20-1 and TRBJ2-1; 7 bases are a match to TRBD2. The germline CDR1 and CDR2 sequences are DFQATT and SNEGSKA (reference sequence). CDR3 length equals 14 residues. In DNA form, the CDR3 reads TGCAGAGCTAGCGGCGGGTCCTCCTACAATGAGCAGTTCTTC. Its protein is CRASGGSSYNEQFF.

This chain connects TRBV12-3 or TRBV12-4 to TRBJ1-4; no reliable D call. The germline V and J ends were trimmed by 5 bases and 0 bases, with 4 bases remaining between them. The CDR3 runs 13 residues. CDR3 sequence (DNA): TGTGCCAGCAGTACAGCAACTAATGAAAAACTGTTTTTT. Translated: CASSTATNEKLFF.

The V and J genes are TRBV28 and TRBJ1-5; D uncertain. Germline loops: CDR1 MDHEN, CDR2 SYDVKM. The CDR3 covers 16 residues. V gave up 3 bases and J gave up 1 base, with 13 bases separating them. CDR3 sequence: CASSFEGRGSNQPQHF. The CDR3 DNA reads TGTGCCAGCAGTTTTGAAGGGAGAGGGAGCAATCAGCCCCAGCATTTT.

The genes are TRBV28 and TRBJ1-1; 9 positions agree with TRBD1. Unmatched junction bases numbered 4, after V lost 4 bases and J lost 7 bases. The CDR3 loop spans 13 amino acids. Germline V CDR1 and CDR2: MDHEN, SYDVKM. The CDR3 DNA sequence: TGTGCCAGCAGTTCCCGGGGACAGGGTGAAGCTTTCTTT. The encoded protein is CASSSRGQGEAFF.

This rearrangement joins TRBV5-5 to TRBJ2-1; D possibly corresponds to TRBD2 (5 bases). Matching the DNA end better, TRBJ2-7 makes the J call doubtful. The CDR3 length is 16 residues. The germline V gene has CDR1 SGHKS and CDR2 YYEKEE (reference sequence). CDR3 coding DNA: TGTGCCAGCAGCTTGTCGGTCCAGGTCGGGACCTACGAGCAGTACTTC. This gives the protein CASSLSVQVGTYEQYF.

This sequence joins TRBV12-3 or TRBV12-4 and TRBJ2-1, with 10 bases that match TRBD2. The CDR3 has 16 amino acids. V was clipped by 2 bases and J by 7 bases; unmatched bases: 8. The CDR3 region has the DNA TGTGCCAGCAGTTTAAGCGGGGGGGGTTCTGGAAATGAGCAGTTCTTC. Its protein is CASSLSGGGSGNEQFF.

The rearrangement uses TRBV2 and TRBJ1-4; D ambiguous. The CDR3 is 11 amino acids. Germline assignment: CDR1 SNHLY and CDR2 FYNNEI. Deletions cut 4 bases from V and 8 bases from J, with 5 bases between. Here the CDR3 reads CASSGREKLFF. CDR3 bases: TGTGCCAGCAGTGGTCGGGAAAAACTGTTTTTT.

This clonotype was seen a few times. The chain recombines TRBV11-2 with TRBJ2-1; 8 bases match TRBD1. Losses at the gene ends were 5 bases for V and 8 bases for J; bases not matched to a gene: 8. The germline V gene has CDR1 SGHAT and CDR2 FQNNGV. The CDR3 length is 14 residues. The CDR3 loop is CASSRTGSWDEQFF. The CDR3 bases are TGTGCCAGCAGCCGGACAGGGAGTTGGGATGAGCAGTTCTTC.

This clonotype was picked up a small number of times. The chain carries TRBV15 and TRBJ2-1; tentatively, D is TRBD1 or TRBD2 (5 bases each). The V end lost 7 bases, the J end lost 5 bases, and 12 bases lay between the germline ends. CDR1 and CDR2 from the germline V gene are LNHNV and YYDKDF (reference sequence). The CDR3 spans 13 residues. The CDR3, as DNA: TGTGCCACCACCCGGGGACCGAACAATGAGCAGTTCTTC. It specifies CATTRGPNNEQFF.

This clonotype appeared a few times. The genes are TRBV20-1 and TRBJ2-7; D uncertain. V shed 6 bases and J shed 6 bases, with 9 bases lying between them. The germline CDR1 and CDR2 sequences are DFQATT and SNEGSKA (reference sequence). This CDR3 region has 10 residues. Written as DNA, the CDR3 is TGCAGTGCCAGTGAACGCGAGCAGTACTTC. Its protein product is CSASEREQYF.

The V and J genes are TRBV11-1 and TRBJ2-7; D is tentatively TRBD1 or TRBD2 (5 bases each). The ends were cut back, 5 bases at V and 3 bases at J, with 17 bases in the middle. CDR1 is SGHAT, CDR2 FQDESV, per germline (reference sequence). The CDR3 has 15 amino acids. The CDR3 DNA is TGTGCCAGCAGCCCAGCCGGGGCGATGGTCTACGAGCAGTACTTC. Translating gives CASSPAGAMVYEQYF.

A few counts support this clonotype. V is TRBV20-1 and J is TRBJ1-2; 10 nucleotides align to TRBD1. The V gene's germline CDR1 is DFQATT and CDR2 SNEGSKA (reference sequence). Unmatched junction bases numbered 8, after V lost 2 bases and J lost 2 bases. This CDR3 contains 16 residues. The CDR3 loop is CSARTRDRGANYGYTF. The CDR3, as DNA: TGCAGTGCTAGAACCCGGGACAGGGGAGCCAACTATGGCTACACCTTC.

This sequence joins TRBV18 and TRBJ1-5; no reliable D call. The germline gives CDR1 KGHSH, CDR2 LQKENI. The CDR3 loop spans 13 amino acids. Trimming shortened V by 1 base and J by 6 bases, and 7 bases separated the two germline ends. The CDR3 DNA is TGTGCCAGCTCACCACTACCTTCTCAGCCCCAGCATTTT. Residues: CASSPLPSQPQHF. Full variable domain (outside the CDR3, taken from reference TRBV18 and TRBJ1-5): NAGVMQNPRHLVRRRGQEARLRCSPMKGHSHVYWYRQLPEEGLKFMVYLQKENIIDESGMPKERFSAEFPKEGPSILRIQQVVRGDSAAYFCASSPLPSQPQHFGDGTRLSIL.

This clonotype was seen repeatedly, ten times or more. The genes are TRBV4-1 and TRBJ2-5; D is perhaps TRBD1 (5 bases). V was pared by 0 bases and J by 5 bases, with 10 bases between. The germline V gene has CDR1 MGHRA and CDR2 YSYEKL. The CDR3 has 14 residues. The CDR3 is CASSQDRVGETQYF. In DNA, the CDR3 is TGCGCCAGCAGCCAAGACAGGGTGGGGGAGACCCAGTACTTC.

In DNA, the CDR3 is TGTGCCAGCAGTGACGGACAGGGATTAGAGACCCAGTACTTC. Encoded protein: CASSDGQGLETQYF. V is TRBV2 and J is TRBJ2-5; 8 bases agree with TRBD1. J lost 4 bases, V lost 3 bases, and 4 bases had no gene match. This CDR3 spans 14 amino acids. CDR1 SNHLY and CDR2 FYNNEI come from the germline V gene. Drawing the rest from reference TRBV2 and TRBJ2-5, the complete variable domain is EPEVTQTPSHQVTQMGQEVILRCVPISNHLYFYWYRQILGQKVEFLVSFYNNEISEKSEIFDDQFSVERPDGSNFTLKIRSTKLEDSAMYFCASSDGQGLETQYFGPGTRLLVL.

The CDR3 region is CASSSAGAPTDTQYF. In nucleotides, the CDR3 is TGTGCCAGCAGCTCAGCGGGGGCCCCCACAGATACGCAGTATTTT. The rearrangement joins TRBV7-2 to TRBJ2-3, with 8 bases fitting TRBD2. CDR1 and CDR2 (germline): SGHTA, FQGNSA. The V gene end was trimmed by 4 bases and the J gene end by 2 bases; junction bases not matched to a gene: 5. This CDR3 comprises 15 residues.

The rearrangement uses TRBV2 and TRBJ2-1; no clear D. CDR1 is SNHLY, CDR2 FYNNEI, per germline. V was trimmed by 4 bases and J by 8 bases, leaving 12 bases between them. There are 13 residues in the CDR3. For the CDR3, the DNA is TGTGCCAGCAGTGCCCAGCTGACGGATGAGCAGTTCTTC. This sequence encodes CASSAQLTDEQFF.

This chain uses TRBV6-6 with TRBJ2-4; 7 bases line up with TRBD1. In germline, CDR1 is MNHNY, CDR2 SVGAGI (reference sequence). The CDR3 totals 13 residues. The V gene end was trimmed by 6 bases and the J gene end by 7 bases; junction bases not matched to a gene: 6. DNA of the CDR3: TGTGCCAGCAGCCAACAGGGGCGGAACATTCAGTACTTC. This sequence encodes CASSQQGRNIQYF.

This clonotype was found a few times. This rearrangement joins TRBV11-2 to TRBJ2-2; D ambiguous. The CDR3 spans 12 residues. Trimming cost V 6 bases and J 6 bases, with 8 bases left between them. Germline CDR1 SGHAT, CDR2 FQNNGV. For the CDR3, the DNA is TGTGCCAGCAGTTCCTTGGCCGGGGAGCTGTTTTTT. The encoded protein is CASSSLAGELFF.

This clonotype is a singleton in its sample. The V call is TRBV5-1, the J call TRBJ2-1; D call uncertain. Per germline, CDR1 SGHRS and CDR2 YFSETQ. CDR3 length equals 15 residues. The V end was cut by 2 bases, the J end by 6 bases, with 15 bases between. In DNA form, the CDR3 reads TGCGCCAGCAGCTTAGAGGCAGCGTGGGGCAATGAGCAGTTCTTC. Translating it yields CASSLEAAWGNEQFF.

This sequence joins TRBV6-5 and TRBJ2-5; the match to TRBD2 covers 11 bases. Germline CDR1 and CDR2: MNHEY and SVGAGI. This CDR3 contains 16 residues. The V segment lost 5 bases and the J segment 7 bases; nucleotides outside the gene matches: 12. The CDR3 reads CASSPIGTSGSGTQYF. DNA for the CDR3: TGTGCCAGCAGTCCGATCGGGACTAGCGGTTCCGGGACCCAGTACTTC.

The chain is built from TRBV6-5 and TRBJ1-2; 8 bases fit TRBD1. Germline V gene lookup returns CDR1 MNHEY and CDR2 SVGAGI. The CDR3 extends over 16 amino acids. V lost 0 bases and J lost 8; bases outside the gene matches: 11. DNA of the CDR3: TGTGCCAGCAGTTACTCGAGGACAGGGCGTGTACCGGGCTACACCTTC. Its protein is CASSYSRTGRVPGYTF.